The rows below give T cell receptor beta chains drawn from one sample of a study of post-analysis software for immune sequencing data. Via MiXCR, TCRdb re-called the PCR reads, giving one row per CDR3 protein. The table records approximately 730,000 distinct CDR3 sequences, around 45% of them present only once. The material sequenced was blood. The receptors originated from a girl aged 10 to 17 with multiple sclerosis. The CDR3 runs from the conserved cysteine through the conserved F or W. Fields, in order: clone size, D gene, V gene, J gene, CDR3 protein, CDR3 DNA. D genes are given only for firm matches. Only part of the rows carry a size: once, few, many, or a class if the clone is expanded.

-	TRBD1	TRBV6-6	TRBJ1-6	CASGLQGAWSPLHF	TGTGCCAGCGGACTCCAGGGGGCATGGTCACCCCTCCACTTT
few	-	TRBV5-1	TRBJ2-7	CASSSEDSPSYEQYF	TGCGCCAGCAGTTCTGAGGACAGCCCCTCCTACGAGCAGTACTTC
-	-	TRBV15	TRBJ2-3	CATSRDRGGLDTQYF	TGTGCCACCAGCAGAGATCGAGGGGGTTTAGATACGCAGTATTTT
-	-	TRBV5-1	TRBJ2-7	CASSFAGPYEQYF	TGCGCCAGCAGCTTTGCAGGGCCCTACGAGCAGTACTTC
-	-	TRBV27	TRBJ1-6	CASSLFSPPSPPHF	TGTGCCAGCAGTTTATTTTCCCCGCCATCCCCCCCCCACTTT
-	-	TRBV5-1	TRBJ2-7	CASSTTGTPSEQYF	TGCGCCAGCAGTACTACTGGCACACCGAGCGAGCAGTACTTC
-	-	TRBV20-1	TRBJ2-7	CSARSLGVYNEQYF	TGCAGTGCTAGATCCCTTGGGGTTTACAATGAGCAGTACTTC
-	TRBD1	TRBV12-3/TRBV12-4	TRBJ1-6	CASSLQGVEGNSPRHF	TGTGCCAGCAGTTTGCAGGGGGTGGAGGGAAATTCCCCCCGCCACTTT
few	TRBD2	TRBV15	TRBJ2-5	CATSGTSVGEQYF	TGTGCCACCAGCGGGACTAGCGTAGGTGAGCAGTACTTC
few	-	TRBV25-1	TRBJ1-2	CASSELVGAGGYTF	TGTGCCAGCAGTGAATTGGTAGGGGCCGGTGGCTACACCTTC
-	TRBD1	TRBV6-6	TRBJ1-5	CASSSGTVRGQPQHF	TGTGCCAGCAGTTCCGGGACAGTCCGGGGCCAGCCCCAGCATTTT
-	TRBD1	TRBV6-6	TRBJ2-7	CASSSQPPWTGSHEQYF	TGTGCCAGCAGTTCGCAACCCCCCTGGACAGGGTCACACGAGCAGTACTTC
many	TRBD1	TRBV9	TRBJ2-1	CASSFRQGVPGGSYNEQFF	TGTGCCAGCAGCTTCAGACAGGGGGTGCCTGGCGGCTCCTACAATGAGCAGTTCTTC
-	TRBD1	TRBV27	TRBJ2-7	CASEGTGASYEQYF	TGTGCCAGCGAAGGGACAGGGGCCTCCTACGAGCAGTACTTC
once	-	TRBV28	TRBJ1-5	CASSLAGIRNQPQHF	TGTGCCAGCAGTTTGGCGGGGATTCGCAATCAGCCCCAGCATTTT
few	-	TRBV21-1	TRBJ2-3	CAIHKGTDGADTQYF	TGTGCCATCCACAAAGGGACTGATGGGGCAGATACGCAGTATTTT
-	-	TRBV5-1	TRBJ2-5	CASSLGQANLEEYF	TGCGCCAGCAGCTTGGGACAGGCGAACCTGGAGGAGTACTTC
-	TRBD1	TRBV7-2	TRBJ1-2	CASSPGTGLNYGYTF	TGTGCCAGCAGCCCCGGGACAGGGCTTAACTATGGCTACACCTTC
many	-	TRBV5-1	TRBJ2-5	CASSSGLQETQYF	TGCGCCAGCAGCTCTGGATTACAAGAGACCCAGTACTTC
few	-	TRBV28	TRBJ1-5	CASSQSRGKNSGNQPQHF	TGTGCCAGCAGTCAAAGTCGGGGTAAGAATAGCGGCAATCAGCCCCAGCATTTT
-	-	TRBV10-3	TRBJ1-2	CAISDVARDYGYTF	TGTGCCATCAGTGATGTTGCAAGAGACTATGGCTACACCTTC
-	TRBD2	TRBV6-5	TRBJ2-1	CASSYRSSREVVNEQFF	TGTGCCAGCAGTTACAGGTCGTCGCGGGAGGTAGTAAATGAGCAGTTCTTC
-	-	TRBV9	TRBJ2-7	CASSVDLASNEQYF	TGTGCCAGCAGCGTAGATCTAGCTTCGAACGAGCAGTACTTC
few	TRBD2	TRBV12-3/TRBV12-4	TRBJ2-1	CASSFPRLADNEQFF	TGTGCCAGCAGTTTTCCCCGGCTAGCGGACAATGAGCAGTTCTTC
-	-	TRBV4-1	TRBJ2-7	CASSQGLGQSYEQYF	TGCGCCAGCAGCCAAGGCCTCGGACAGAGCTACGAGCAGTACTTC
-	TRBD2	TRBV7-9	TRBJ2-1	CASSLMGTSGYNEQFF	TGTGCCAGCAGCTTAATGGGGACTAGCGGTTACAATGAGCAGTTCTTC
many	TRBD1	TRBV5-1	TRBJ2-7	CASSLTPGTGVSEQYF	TGCGCCAGCAGCCTTACCCCCGGGACAGGGGTGTCCGAGCAGTACTTC
few	-	TRBV12-3/TRBV12-4	TRBJ1-1	CASTTLGRAEAFF	TGTGCCAGCACCACATTGGGTCGGGCTGAAGCTTTCTTT
-	TRBD2	TRBV6-5	TRBJ2-1	CASSGLAGVGEQFF	TGTGCCAGCAGTGGACTAGCGGGAGTTGGTGAGCAGTTCTTC
-	TRBD2	TRBV6-1	TRBJ2-5	CASSEEPTSGSKTQYF	TGTGCCAGCAGTGAAGAACCGACTAGCGGGAGCAAGACCCAGTACTTC
-	-	TRBV20-1	TRBJ2-3	CSAYSDMTTDTQYF	TGCAGTGCTTACTCCGATATGACCACAGATACGCAGTATTTT
few	-	TRBV4-2	TRBJ2-7	CASSPPGSHYEQYF	TGTGCCAGCAGCCCACCCGGGAGCCACTACGAGCAGTACTTC
few	-	TRBV7-9	TRBJ2-6	CASSLRGGGANVLTF	TGTGCCAGCAGCTTACGGGGTGGTGGGGCCAACGTCCTGACTTTC
-	-	TRBV24-1	TRBJ2-3	CATSAGNFGTDTQYF	TGTGCCACCAGTGCAGGGAATTTCGGGACAGATACGCAGTATTTT
few	-	TRBV30	TRBJ1-2	CAWIFGAGDGYGYTF	TGTGCCTGGATTTTCGGGGCAGGAGATGGATATGGCTACACCTTC
few	-	TRBV4-3	TRBJ2-7	CASSQDGRQYEQYF	TGCGCCAGCAGCCAAGATGGTCGGCAATACGAGCAGTACTTC
-	-	TRBV25-1	TRBJ1-1	CASRTVMNTEAFF	TGTGCCAGCAGGACAGTCATGAACACTGAAGCTTTCTTT
-	TRBD1	TRBV2	TRBJ2-3	CASSWTGGDTDTQYF	TGTGCCAGCAGTTGGACAGGGGGAGACACAGATACGCAGTATTTT